This is a list of T cell receptor beta chains from one sample in a study of T cells in Graves' hyperthyroidism and ophthalmopathy. TCRdb redid the calling of the multiplex PCR reads with MiXCR, one entry per CDR3 protein. The data contain some 600,000 distinct CDR3 sequences, 46% of them seen just once; the ten biggest clones take up roughly 8.2%. Material: peripheral blood or thyroid tissue (not recorded which). The receptors derive from a woman younger than 35 with Graves' hyperthyroidism. Both conserved end residues are part of each CDR3. A D gene is named only where the DNA matches it firmly. Some rows have no size entry. The others give once, few or many, or a class for an expanded clone.

J gene | D gene | V gene | clone size | CDR3 DNA | CDR3 protein
TRBJ1-6 | TRBD1 | TRBV10-3 | NA | TGTGCCAGCAGTTATCTTAGCGGGACAGGGAATTCACCCCTCCACTTT | CASSYLSGTGNSPLHF
TRBJ2-7 | TRBD1 | TRBV20-1 | NA | TGCAGTGCTGCCGGGACAGGGCGGAGCTACGAGCAGTACTTC | CSAAGTGRSYEQYF
TRBJ1-2 | NA | TRBV19 | NA | TGTGCCAGTAGTATAGACGCTGGGAATCGGGGTCCCGGCTACACCTTC | CASSIDAGNRGPGYTF
TRBJ1-1 | NA | TRBV2 | many | TGTGCCACAGAGACAGGTCAGAGCACTGAAGCTTTCTTT | CATETGQSTEAFF
TRBJ2-7 | TRBD1 | TRBV10-3 | NA | TGTGCCAGCAGAGCAAGGGACAGGGGGCTGTACGAGCAGTACTTC | CASRARDRGLYEQYF
TRBJ1-5 | TRBD1 | TRBV29-1 | many | TGCAGCGTTAGGACAGGGAATCAGCCCCAGCATTTT | CSVRTGNQPQHF
TRBJ1-5 | NA | TRBV2 | many | TGTGCCAGCAGTGTACGACAGGCCTACAATCAGCCCCAGCATTTT | CASSVRQAYNQPQHF
TRBJ1-1 | TRBD1 | TRBV6-5 | NA | TGTGCCAGCAGCTTAGTTAGGGGGCGGGACACTGAAGCTTTCTTT | CASSLVRGRDTEAFF
TRBJ2-7 | TRBD2 | TRBV10-3 | many | TGTGCCATCAGTCCCGGGACTAGCGGGAACGAGCAGTACTTC | CAISPGTSGNEQYF
TRBJ1-3 | NA | TRBV10-3 | few | TGTGCCAGCATTGAGAGCAACTCTGGAAACACCATATATTTT | CASIESNSGNTIYF
TRBJ1-1 | NA | TRBV9 | NA | TGTGCCAGCAGCCAACGTGGGAGGGCGGAGGCTTTCTTT | CASSQRGRAEAFF
TRBJ2-1 | NA | TRBV29-1 | NA | TGCAGCGTAAAAGACAGGGGAGGGTACAATGAGCAGTTCTTC | CSVKDRGGYNEQFF
TRBJ1-2 | NA | TRBV28 | NA | TGTGCCAGCAGTTTATTCAGGGAGGACTATGGCTACACCTTC | CASSLFREDYGYTF
TRBJ2-6 | NA | TRBV29-1 | NA | TGCAGCGTTGAAGGGGGGAGGGGCGGGACAGCTGGGGCCAACGTCCTGACTTTC | CSVEGGRGGTAGANVLTF
TRBJ1-4 | NA | TRBV2 | many | TGTGCCAGCACCGAGGGCGGGGAAGAAAAACTGTTTTTT | CASTEGGEEKLFF
TRBJ2-5 | TRBD1 | TRBV20-1 | NA | TGCAGTGCTGCTGCCGATCCGGGACAGATAGAGACCCAGTACTTC | CSAAADPGQIETQYF
TRBJ2-3 | TRBD2 | TRBV20-1 | NA | TGCAGTGCCCCGGGTAGCGGGCACACAGATACGCAGTATTTT | CSAPGSGHTDTQYF
TRBJ2-7 | NA | TRBV7-2 | NA | TGCGCCAGCAGCCCGCGAGGGCGGGGTTCCTACGAGCAGTACTTC | CASSPRGRGSYEQYF
TRBJ2-7 | NA | TRBV7-9 | NA | TGTGCCATCAGTGAGGGTTCAGGGGGGAACGAGCAGTACTTC | CAISEGSGGNEQYF
TRBJ2-5 | NA | TRBV9 | NA | TGTGCCAGCAGCGTAGGGGGGGGGCGAGAGACCCAGTACTTC | CASSVGGGRETQYF
TRBJ1-5 | NA | TRBV7-2 | many | TGTGCCAGCAGCTTAGGTCCGGAAAATCAGCCCCAGCATTTT | CASSLGPENQPQHF
TRBJ1-1 | NA | TRBV10-3 | many | TGTGCCATCAGTGAAACAGGGCAATACTCGAACACTGAAGCTTTCTTT | CAISETGQYSNTEAFF
TRBJ1-5 | NA | TRBV2 | NA | TGTGCCAGCAGTCAGGCAGAGCTAAATCAGCCCCAGCATTTT | CASSQAELNQPQHF
TRBJ1-1 | NA | TRBV19 | few | TGTGCCAGTAGTATGAAAGCCGGGAACACTGAAGCTTTCTTT | CASSMKAGNTEAFF
TRBJ1-2 | NA | TRBV6-1 | NA | TGTGCCAGCAGTGCGAGGGTCTACTATGGCTACACCTTC | CASSARVYYGYTF
TRBJ1-2 | NA | TRBV2 | few | TGTGCCAGCAGTATACCAGGGCACCCTTATGGCTACACCTTC | CASSIPGHPYGYTF
TRBJ1-1 | NA | TRBV29-1 | NA | TGCAGCGTTGACGACGGGAAGGAGACTGAAGCTTTCTTT | CSVDDGKETEAFF
TRBJ1-2 | NA | TRBV20-1 | NA | TGCAGTGCCCGCCCGGCGGGGGCGGTGCGCGGCTACACCTTC | CSARPAGAVRGYTF
TRBJ2-2 | TRBD2 | TRBV7-9 | few | TGTGCCAGCAGATCGAGTAGCGGGAGTTACACCGGGGAGCTGTTTTTT | CASRSSSGSYTGELFF
TRBJ2-7 | TRBD2 | TRBV9 | NA | TGTGCCAGCAGCTTAGTGCAAGCGGGAGCCAACGAGCAGTACTTC | CASSLVQAGANEQYF
TRBJ1-1 | NA | TRBV10-3 | many | TGTGCCTTAGCAAGGGCCGGGAACACTGAAGCTTTCTTT | CALARAGNTEAFF
TRBJ2-7 | TRBD2 | TRBV7-2 | few | TGTGCCAGCAGCCTGCGGGAGGCCGTCTCCTACGAGCAGTACTTC | CASSLREAVSYEQYF
TRBJ2-3 | TRBD1 | TRBV10-3 | NA | TGTGCCATCAGTGAGTCGGGGACAGATCAGTATTTT | CAISESGTDQYF
TRBJ2-2 | TRBD1 | TRBV9 | few | TGTGCCAGCAGCGGCGACAGGGATCCTCACACCGGGGAGCTGTTTTTT | CASSGDRDPHTGELFF
TRBJ1-5 | TRBD1 | TRBV11-1 | NA | TGTGCCAGCAGCTTAGGGGACGGGGCAGGGGGGCAGCCCCAGCATTTT | CASSLGDGAGGQPQHF
TRBJ1-6 | NA | TRBV20-1 | NA | TGCAGTGCGGCCTACATAGTCGATAATTCACCCCTCCACTTT | CSAAYIVDNSPLHF
TRBJ2-7 | TRBD1 | TRBV7-9 | NA | TGCGCCAGCAGCCAACCGTTACAGGGGGCCTACGAGCAGTACTTC | CASSQPLQGAYEQYF
TRBJ2-7 | NA | TRBV11-1 | few | TGTGCCAGCAGCGACCAACTCGACATACCCTACGAGCAGTACTTC | CASSDQLDIPYEQYF
TRBJ2-5 | TRBD1 | TRBV29-1 | many | TGCAGCGTGACAGGGATCGAGACCCAGTACTTC | CSVTGIETQYF
TRBJ1-1 | NA | TRBV7-6 | NA | TGTGCCAGCCTGCGGACGGGACCGATGAACACTGAAGCTTTCTTT | CASLRTGPMNTEAFF
TRBJ2-2 | NA | TRBV20-1 | NA | TGCAGTGCTAGAGAGGGCTTCAACACCGGGGAGCTGTTTTTT | CSAREGFNTGELFF
TRBJ2-7 | TRBD1 | TRBV7-3 | NA | TGTGCCAGCAGCATGGACAGGGTCGACGACGAGCAGTACTTC | CASSMDRVDDEQYF
TRBJ1-5 | NA | TRBV20-1 | NA | TGCAGTGCTAGAGTAGGGGAGCCCCAGCATTTT | CSARVGEPQHF
TRBJ1-1 | NA | TRBV7-9 | few | TGTGCCAGCAGTTTACCGGGACAGAACACTGAAGCTTTCTTT | CASSLPGQNTEAFF
TRBJ2-7 | TRBD1 | TRBV7-2 | few | TGTGCCAGCAGCTCAACCGGGACAGGGACCTACGAGCAGTACTTC | CASSSTGTGTYEQYF